This T cell receptor beta chain was retrieved from a study of CD8 T cells in Susac syndrome (dated by TCRdb to the late 2010s). With regard to the full study: The study used repertoire sequencing to test whether antigen drove CD8+ T cell activation and differentiation in Susac syndrome. The study compared CD8+ T cell repertoire clonality among approximately twelve healthy donors, about 14 Susac syndrome patients and roughly 16 multiple sclerosis patients.

Findings and caveats that apply to the study as a whole: The number of individuals in the TCR sequencing and HLA analysis was recognized as being relatively small.

RNA was extracted with the RNeasy kit and about 0.5 to 1 ug was reverse transcribed using random hexamers. TCR beta CDR3 regions were amplified with the immunoSEQ multiplex PCR assay covering 54 Vbeta and 13 Jbeta segments. Bias from PCR amplification was corrected by using a synthetic template baseline for primer optimization and for computational correction. As for the original processing: Reads were annotated to V, D and J genes according to IMGT and were analyzed with immunoSEQ Analyzer, with only productive sequences retained. To calculate clonality, Shannon entropy was normalized by log2 of the number of productive unique sequences and then subtracted from one. For each patient and control, public and private clones were evaluated within the 100 most prevalent clones. Clones were defined as Susac-specific when absent from the healthy and MS cohorts, from roughly 1,100 published viral clones and from other ImmuneACCESS disease sequences. Starting from the raw public reads, TCRdb applied fastp trimming at Q25, assembled clones with MiXCR and retained in-frame beta chains. Rows matching on CDR3 protein sequence are summarized as one entry with the most common DNA and genes. The V and J calls come from TCRdb's annotation, not from the publication. The sample table contains 150,000 to 190,000 distinct CDR3 sequences; only one count was recorded for 95% of them. The leading ten clones occupy over 0.12% of the sample.

High-throughput TCR beta sequencing profiled peripheral blood CD8+ and CD4+ T cells from healthy donors, Susac syndrome patients and multiple sclerosis patients. Treatment-naive patients with stable or active relapsing-remitting disease fulfilling revised McDonald criteria were used as multiple sclerosis controls. Bulk CD8+ and CD4+ T cells were purified by magnetic negative isolation, while CD8+ TEMRA cells were enriched using FACS. Blood was drawn into EDTA tubes, processed within 24 hours, and PBMCs were isolated by density gradient centrifugation. PBMCs intended for TCR sequencing were cryopreserved in liquid nitrogen and thawed later in a water bath at 37 degrees C. The sorted or isolated CD4+, CD8+ and CD8+ TEMRA cells reached a purity of at least 90%. As to this clonotype: There is no known antigen for this receptor. There are no base qualities to consult, and no much larger clone falls within one base.

The sequenced sample consisted of CD8+ T cells from PBMCs. This TCR was recovered from a human donor with multiple sclerosis.

CDR3 loop: CASSGSHEQYF. The nucleotides are TGTGCCAGTAGTGGGTCCCACGAGCAGTACTTC. Recombination joined TRBV19 with TRBJ2-7, with the D segment identity uncertain. The germline V gene (reference sequence) supplies CDR1 LNHDA and CDR2 SQIVND. The CDR3, cysteine through phenylalanine, is 11 amino acids long. Of the read, only the CDR3 DNA is kept; its 33 bases are in frame from base 1. V gives up 5 bases and J gives up 5 bases, and the segment between their germline ends measures 7 bases.